These 18 T cell receptor beta chains share one sample of origin, sequenced in a study. In TCRdb, the RT-PCR reads were re-called with MiXCR into one record per CDR3 protein. Seen here are fewer than 800,000 distinct CDR3 sequences, 11% to 15% observed once, and the top ten hold 3.6%. The sample taken for sequencing was memory CD4+ T cells from blood. These receptors all come from a female donor in good health, serving as a healthy control.

This clonotype was seen only a few times. As DNA, the CDR3 is TGTGCCAGCAGCCGGGGGGAGGTTCTATACAATGAGCAGTTCTTC. Protein sequence: CASSRGEVLYNEQFF. The chain employs TRBV28 and TRBJ2-1; TRBD2 agrees at 7 bases. CDR1 and CDR2 (germline): MDHEN, SYDVKM. The V segment lost 6 bases and the J segment 4 bases; nucleotides outside the gene matches: 9. The CDR3 totals 15 residues.

This clonotype showed up many times. The gene calls are TRBV7-9 and TRBJ2-1; D uncertain. The CDR3 spans 11 residues. Germline V CDR1 and CDR2: SEHNR, FQNEAQ (reference sequence). V was cut by 5 bases and J by 7 bases, with 6 bases left in between. Here the CDR3 DNA reads TGTGCCAGCAGCCCTGAAAATGAGCAGTTCTTC. Amino acid sequence: CASSPENEQFF.

The V gene is TRBV6-6, the J gene TRBJ1-6, with D perhaps matching TRBD1 (5 bases). The V and J ends lost 5 bases and 5 bases respectively, with 16 bases between them. Germline values: CDR1 MNHNY, CDR2 SVGAGI (reference sequence). The CDR3 runs 16 residues. The CDR3 is CASSISGNQDNSPLHF. The CDR3 DNA reads TGTGCCAGCAGTATTTCAGGGAATCAAGATAATTCACCCCTCCACTTT.

This clonotype has a handful of counts. V and J are TRBV5-6 and TRBJ1-3; the D gene is possibly TRBD1 (6 bases). CDR3 length: 15 residues. V lost 4 bases to trimming and J lost 1 base, with 12 bases between them. Germline CDR1 and CDR2: SGHDT and YYEEEE. CDR3: CASSGAQGSGNTIYF. The CDR3 DNA follows: TGTGCCAGCAGCGGGGCACAGGGTTCTGGAAACACCATATATTTT.

The chain combines TRBV4-2 with TRBJ1-4, with 10 bases lining up with TRBD1. J was trimmed by 10 bases and V by 4 bases; bases with no gene match: 9. CDR3 length: 15 residues. Looked up from germline, CDR1 is LGHNA and CDR2 is YNFKEQ. The CDR3 region has the DNA TGTGCCAGCAGCCGCGGACAGGGGGAGTTTGGAAAACTGTTTTTT. Translating gives CASSRGQGEFGKLFF.

This clonotype was detected a few times. V usage is TRBV12-3 or TRBV12-4 and J usage is TRBJ2-3; D is unclear. The ends were cut back, 6 bases at V and 8 bases at J, with 6 bases in the middle. The length of the CDR3 is 10 residues. The CDR3 loop is CASRGSTQYF. CDR3 coding DNA: TGTGCCAGCAGGGGCTCTACGCAGTATTTT.

This chain uses TRBV28 with TRBJ2-1; TRBD1 or TRBD2 may be the D gene (6 bases each). Germline lookup yields CDR1 MDHEN and CDR2 SYDVKM. CDR3 length: 17 residues. V dropped 6 bases and J dropped 7 bases, with 25 bases sitting between them. CDR3 bases: TGTGCCAGCAGAGGACCCCAGGGGTCCCGGGAGATGAATGAGCAGTTCTTC. Its protein product is CASRGPQGSREMNEQFF. Combining the CDR3 with reference TRBV28 and TRBJ2-1 gives the whole variable domain DVKVTQSSRYLVKRTGEKVFLECVQDMDHENMFWYRQDPGLGLRLIYFSYDVKMKEKGDIPEGYSVSREKKERFSLILESASTNQTSMYLCASRGPQGSREMNEQFFGPGTRLTVL.

This clonotype was seen ten or more times. The chain is built from TRBV29-1 and TRBJ2-3, with TRBD2 identical over 8 bases. CDR1 and CDR2 (germline): SQVTM, ANQGSEA. J gave up 0 bases and V 5 bases, and 7 bases lay outside the gene matches. This CDR3 comprises 15 residues. The CDR3 is CSVTRAGASTDTQYF. The DNA of the CDR3 is TGCAGCGTTACCAGAGCGGGAGCAAGCACAGATACGCAGTATTTT.

V gene TRBV28 combines with J gene TRBJ2-2, with D possibly called TRBD1 or TRBD2 (5 bases each). V lost 7 bases to trimming and J lost 0 bases, with 15 bases between them. CDR1 is MDHEN and CDR2 is SYDVKM in the germline V gene. There are 16 residues in the CDR3. CDR3 amino acids: CASTMGTFANTGELFF. CDR3 DNA sequence: TGTGCCAGCACCATGGGGACGTTCGCGAACACCGGGGAGCTGTTTTTT. Based on the CDR3 plus reference TRBV28 and TRBJ2-2, the full variable domain is DVKVTQSSRYLVKRTGEKVFLECVQDMDHENMFWYRQDPGLGLRLIYFSYDVKMKEKGDIPEGYSVSREKKERFSLILESASTNQTSMYLCASTMGTFANTGELFFGEGSRLTVL.

This clonotype was counted a few times. This rearrangement joins TRBV4-2 to TRBJ2-7, with D hard to call. The germline CDR1 and CDR2 sequences are LGHNA and YNFKEQ. The CDR3 contains 15 residues. V was shortened by 0 bases and J by 4 bases, with 13 bases between the two germline ends. CDR3 amino acids: CASSQDMASDYEQYF. DNA of the CDR3: TGTGCCAGCAGCCAAGATATGGCTTCTGATTACGAGCAGTACTTC.

There are many counts of this clonotype. This sequence joins TRBV6-5 and TRBJ2-1, with 7 bases matching TRBD1. The CDR3 runs 15 residues. Germline-derived CDR1 and CDR2 are MNHEY and SVGAGI. The ends lost 6 bases at V and 1 base at J; junction bases unmatched: 6. The CDR3 spells CASRISGQSYNEQFF. The CDR3 region has the DNA TGTGCCAGCAGGATCTCGGGACAGTCCTACAATGAGCAGTTCTTC.

This clonotype was picked up a small number of times. The chain combines TRBV7-2 with TRBJ2-3; a weak D match, TRBD1 (5 bases). The germline V gene has CDR1 SGHTA and CDR2 FQGNSA. The CDR3 is 14 amino acids. Trimming removed 6 bases from V and 3 bases from J, with 13 bases in between. The CDR3 sequence is CASSRQSPTDTQYF. The CDR3, as DNA: TGTGCCAGCAGTCGACAGTCACCAACAGATACGCAGTATTTT.

The chain uses TRBV5-5 and TRBJ2-2, with a possible D match to TRBD1 (5 bases). The germline V and J ends were trimmed by 1 base and 3 bases, with 13 bases remaining between them. The CDR3 totals 16 residues. CDR1 and CDR2 from the germline V gene are SGHKS and YYEKEE (reference sequence). CDR3 protein: CASSLRGHQDTGELFF. The CDR3 DNA is TGTGCCAGCAGCTTGAGAGGACACCAGGACACCGGGGAGCTGTTTTTT.

This clonotype has ten or more counts. The rearrangement uses TRBV12-3 or TRBV12-4 and TRBJ2-5; tentative D call: TRBD1 (5 bases). The CDR3 runs to 12 residues. The germline V and J ends were trimmed by 8 bases and 0 bases, with 7 bases remaining between them. CDR3 sequence: CASRQNQETQYF. CDR3 bases: TGTGCCAGCCGACAGAACCAAGAGACCCAGTACTTC.

About this clonotype: One end of the junction varies from germline; a read error may be responsible. The rearrangement links TRBV15 to TRBJ2-5; D uncertain. Germline V lookup: CDR1 LNHNV, CDR2 YYDKDF (reference sequence). This CDR3 has 12 amino acids. CDR3: CATSRDRESQYF. The DNA of the CDR3 is TGTGCCACCAGCAGAGATAGAGAGAGCCAGTACTTC. The full variable domain, rest sourced from reference TRBV15 and TRBJ2-5, is DAMVIQNPRYQVTQFGKPVTLSCSQTLNHNVMYWYQQKSSQAPKLLFHYYDKDFNNEADTPDNFQSRRPNTSFCFLDIRSPGLGDTAMYLCATSRDRESQYFGPGTRLLVL.

The CDR3 region has the DNA TGTGCCAGCAGCCAAGAGGGGGCCTTCAATCAGCCCCAGCATTTT. This gives the protein CASSQEGAFNQPQHF. The J gene is TRBJ1-5, the V gene TRBV4-2; D is possibly TRBD1 (6 bases). The V gene lost 0 bases and the J gene lost 3 bases, with 9 bases spanning the gap. CDR3 length equals 15 residues. Germline V gene sequence: CDR1 LGHNA, CDR2 YNFKEQ.

V gene TRBV5-1 combines with J gene TRBJ2-5; 7 bases fit TRBD1. With V trimmed by 0 bases and J by 4 bases, 6 bases remained unmatched. The CDR3 loop spans 15 amino acids. CDR1 and CDR2 from the germline V gene are SGHRS and YFSETQ. CDR3 sequence: CASSLAVAGGETQYF. The CDR3 nucleotides read TGCGCCAGCAGCTTGGCGGTGGCAGGGGGAGAGACCCAGTACTTC.

This chain joins TRBV5-1 and TRBJ2-3; no clear D gene. Germline lookup yields CDR1 SGHRS and CDR2 YFSETQ. There are 13 residues in the CDR3. V lost 2 bases and J lost 2, with 6 bases in between. The CDR3 protein is CASSLWATDTQYF. CDR3 bases: TGCGCCAGCAGCTTATGGGCCACAGATACGCAGTATTTT.